This TCR beta chain was documented in a study of cytomegalovirus exposure and HLA in healthy donors. Whole-study results and caveats: Certain sequence variants were highly shared and formed a cluster, and this cluster was likely a sequencing artifact. Across HLA loci, a later analysis found differing TCR association rates, with DRB1 most and HLA-C fewest. Among the CMV-associated chains, three were confirmed in vitro as specific for CMV antigens.

It was with 60 Vbeta and 13 Jbeta primers that the PCR ran. Generated by immunoSEQ multiplex PCR, the TCRdb table keeps only in-frame clones and is missing some. The table includes roughly 280,000 clones, just over 70% detected once. Comment on this clone: The antigen remains unidentified. Within the sample, other DNA sequences also encode this same CDR3.

The CDR3 consists of 11 residues. Germline V gene data show CDR1 as DFQATT and CDR2 as SNEGSKA (reference sequence). V was clipped by 6 bases and J by 3 bases, with 6 bases between them. Healthy bone marrow donors made up the donor group. The chain is built from TRBV20-1 and TRBJ2-1; tentatively, D is TRBD2 (5 bases). Sequencing was performed on PBMCs. This clonotype originated in a female donor in good health and CMV-seronegative. In DNA form, the CDR3 reads TGCAGTGCCGGACTCTACAATGAGCAGTTCTTC. The encoded protein is CSAGLYNEQFF.